These 5 T cell receptor beta chains were sequenced from one sample in a study of T-cell memory formation after mild COVID-19. MiXCR, run by TCRdb on the 5' RACE reads, gives a single entry per CDR3 protein. The sample consists of 65,000 to 90,000 distinct CDR3 sequences, around 13% of them appearing once. Sample: PBMCs or a T cell subset sorted from them (not recorded which). These receptor sequences come from a man between 18 and 35 years old who had mild COVID-19 (a few samples of this study predate the infection). Cell type and time point are not known.

This clonotype was observed many times. The chain recombines TRBV9 with TRBJ2-7; D is possibly TRBD1 or TRBD2 (6 bases each). The CDR3 has 14 amino acids. The germline gives CDR1 SGDLS, CDR2 YYNGEE. Deletions cut 4 bases from V and 3 bases from J, with 14 bases between. CDR3 residues: CASSPVGGNYEQYF. CDR3 in DNA: TGTGCCAGCAGCCCCGTAGGGGGGAACTACGAGCAGTACTTC.

This clonotype occurred a few times. J is TRBJ1-3 and V is TRBV7-9, with D perhaps matching TRBD1 (6 bases). Germline assignment: CDR1 SEHNR and CDR2 FQNEAQ (reference sequence). The CDR3 covers 14 residues. The V end lost 3 bases, the J end lost 3 bases, and 9 bases lay between the germline ends. The CDR3 region has the DNA TGTGCCAGCAGCTTGCGGACAGTTGGAAACACCATATATTTT. Protein: CASSLRTVGNTIYF.

This clonotype showed up just a few times. The chain is built from TRBV13 and TRBJ2-7; D is unresolved. This CDR3 has 14 residues. Germline assignment: CDR1 PRHDT and CDR2 FYEKMQ (reference sequence). With 5 bases removed from V and 0 bases from J, the gap between germline ends came to 11 bases. The CDR3 region is CASSPSANSYEQYF. The CDR3 bases are TGTGCCAGCAGCCCGTCGGCCAACTCCTACGAGCAGTACTTC.

In its sample, this clonotype was seen a few times. The rearrangement links TRBV12-3 or TRBV12-4 to TRBJ2-1; 16 bases agree with TRBD2. The CDR3 runs 17 residues. The V and J ends lost 6 bases and 6 bases, in that order; junction bases with no gene match: 8. In nucleotides, the CDR3 is TGTGCCAGCAGACCGGGACTAGCGGGGGGGCCTGGCAATGAGCAGTTCTTC. Translating gives CASRPGLAGGPGNEQFF.

This clonotype has just a few counts. The J gene is TRBJ1-4, the V gene TRBV20-1, with no clear D. Germline V gene lookup returns CDR1 DFQATT and CDR2 SNEGSKA (reference sequence). This CDR3 has 13 amino acids. V lost 6 bases and J lost 8, with 16 bases in between. The CDR3 DNA is TGCAGTGCCCGAAGGGCTGGAAACGAAAAACTGTTTTTT. Translated: CSARRAGNEKLFF.